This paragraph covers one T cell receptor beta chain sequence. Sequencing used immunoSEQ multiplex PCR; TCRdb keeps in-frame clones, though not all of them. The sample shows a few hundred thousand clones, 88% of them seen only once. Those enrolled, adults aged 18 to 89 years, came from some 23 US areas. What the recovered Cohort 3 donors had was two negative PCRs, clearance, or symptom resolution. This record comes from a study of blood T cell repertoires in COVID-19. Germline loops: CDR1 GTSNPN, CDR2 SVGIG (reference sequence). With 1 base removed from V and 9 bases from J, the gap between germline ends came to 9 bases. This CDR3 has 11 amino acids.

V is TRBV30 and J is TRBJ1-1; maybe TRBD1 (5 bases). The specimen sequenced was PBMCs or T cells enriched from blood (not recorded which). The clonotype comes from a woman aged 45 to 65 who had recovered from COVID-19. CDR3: CAWSGGDKAFF. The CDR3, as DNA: TGTGCCTGGAGTGGGGGCGACAAAGCTTTCTTT.